This TCR beta chain emerged from a study of blood T cell repertoires in COVID-19. This CDR3 comprises 18 residues. V was shortened by 0 bases and J by 0 bases, with 17 bases between the two germline ends. Germline CDR1 is SGHRS and CDR2 is YFSETQ. Methods used by the authors: Reference gene primer amplification in the assay estimated nucleated cell counts. The data were produced by immunoSEQ multiplex PCR, yet TCRdb's version contains in-frame clones alone and is incomplete. Clone size and the V and J calls come from that table; the DNA yielded D and trimming. The sample comprises approximately 380,000 clones, 75% to 90% of which are singletons, and 3% to 4% rests with the top ten.

The sequenced sample consisted of peripheral blood. J is TRBJ2-3 and V is TRBV5-1; possible D gene TRBD2, 6 bases. This sequence originates from a woman younger than 30 with acute or convalescent COVID-19. DNA of the CDR3: TGCGCCAGCAGCTTGGGCCGGGACTCCGAATATAGCACAGATACGCAGTATTTT. Amino acids: CASSLGRDSEYSTDTQYF.